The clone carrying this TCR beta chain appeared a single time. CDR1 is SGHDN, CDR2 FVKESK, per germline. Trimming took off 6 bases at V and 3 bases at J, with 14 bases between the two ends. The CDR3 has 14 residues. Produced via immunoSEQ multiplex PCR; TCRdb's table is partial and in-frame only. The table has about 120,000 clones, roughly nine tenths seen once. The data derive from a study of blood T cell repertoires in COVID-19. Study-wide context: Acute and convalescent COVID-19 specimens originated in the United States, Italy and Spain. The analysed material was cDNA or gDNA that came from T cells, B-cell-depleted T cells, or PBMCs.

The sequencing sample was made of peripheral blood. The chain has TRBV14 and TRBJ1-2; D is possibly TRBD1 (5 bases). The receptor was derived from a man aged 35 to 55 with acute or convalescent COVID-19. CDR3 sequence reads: CASSTYGGYYGYTF. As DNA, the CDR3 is TGTGCCAGCAGTACGTACGGGGGATACTATGGCTACACCTTC.